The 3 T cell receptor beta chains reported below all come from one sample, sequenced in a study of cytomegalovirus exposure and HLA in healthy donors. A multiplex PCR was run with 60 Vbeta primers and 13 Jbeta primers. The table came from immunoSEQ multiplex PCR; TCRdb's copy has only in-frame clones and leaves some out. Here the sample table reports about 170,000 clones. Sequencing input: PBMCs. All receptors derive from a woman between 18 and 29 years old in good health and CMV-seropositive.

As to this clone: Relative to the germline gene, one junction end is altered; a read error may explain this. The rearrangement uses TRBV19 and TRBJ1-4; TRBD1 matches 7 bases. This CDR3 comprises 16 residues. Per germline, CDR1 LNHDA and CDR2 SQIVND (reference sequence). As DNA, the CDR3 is TGTGTCAGTAGTGTGGGGACAGAATGGACTAATGAAAAACTGTTTTTT. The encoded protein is CVSSVGTEWTNEKLFF.

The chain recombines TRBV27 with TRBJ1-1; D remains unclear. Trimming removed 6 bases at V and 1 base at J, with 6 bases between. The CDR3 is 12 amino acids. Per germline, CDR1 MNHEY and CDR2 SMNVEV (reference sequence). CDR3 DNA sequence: TGTGCCAGCAGGGAGGGGAACACTGAAGCTTTCTTT. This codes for CASREGNTEAFF.

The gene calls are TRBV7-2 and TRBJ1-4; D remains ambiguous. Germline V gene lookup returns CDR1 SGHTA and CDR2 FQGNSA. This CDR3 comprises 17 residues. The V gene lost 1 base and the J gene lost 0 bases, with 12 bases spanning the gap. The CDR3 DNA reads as TGTGCCAGCAGCTTAGTCCCCGTAATCGCAACTAATGAAAAACTGTTTTTT. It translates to CASSLVPVIATNEKLFF.